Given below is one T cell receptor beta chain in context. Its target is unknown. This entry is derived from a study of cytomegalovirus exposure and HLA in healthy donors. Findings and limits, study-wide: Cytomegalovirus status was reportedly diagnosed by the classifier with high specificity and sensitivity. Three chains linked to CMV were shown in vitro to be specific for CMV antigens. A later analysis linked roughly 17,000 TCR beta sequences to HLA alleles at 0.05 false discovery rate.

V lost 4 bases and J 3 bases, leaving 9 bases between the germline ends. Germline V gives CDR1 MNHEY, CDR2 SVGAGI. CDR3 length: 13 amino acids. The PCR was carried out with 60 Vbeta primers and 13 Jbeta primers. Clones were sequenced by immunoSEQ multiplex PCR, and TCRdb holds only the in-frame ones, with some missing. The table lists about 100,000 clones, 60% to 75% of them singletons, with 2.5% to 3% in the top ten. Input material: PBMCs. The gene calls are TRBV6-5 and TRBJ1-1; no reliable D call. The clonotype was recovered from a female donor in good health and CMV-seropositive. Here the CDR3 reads CASSSVAHTEAFF. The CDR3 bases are TGTGCCAGCAGTTCAGTGGCTCACACTGAAGCTTTCTTT.